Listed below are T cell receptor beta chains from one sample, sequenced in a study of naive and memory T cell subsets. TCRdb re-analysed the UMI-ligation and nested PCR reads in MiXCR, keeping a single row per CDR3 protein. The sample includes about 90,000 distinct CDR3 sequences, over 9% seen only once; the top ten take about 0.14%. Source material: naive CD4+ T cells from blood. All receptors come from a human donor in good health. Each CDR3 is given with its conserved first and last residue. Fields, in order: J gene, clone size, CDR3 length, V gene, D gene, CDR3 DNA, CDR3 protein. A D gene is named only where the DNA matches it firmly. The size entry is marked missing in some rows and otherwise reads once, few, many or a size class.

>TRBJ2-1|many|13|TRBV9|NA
TGTGCCAGCAGCGTAGGTGTCAACAATGAGCAGTTCTTC
CASSVGVNNEQFF
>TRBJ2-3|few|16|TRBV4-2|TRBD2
TGTGCCAGCAGCCCCCGCCAGCGGGGGGTAACAGATACGCAGTATTTT
CASSPRQRGVTDTQYF
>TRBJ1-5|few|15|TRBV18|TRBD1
TGTGCCAGCTCACCAATGACAGGGGGCCGGCAGCCCCAGCATTTT
CASSPMTGGRQPQHF
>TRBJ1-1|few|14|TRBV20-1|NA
TGCAGTGCTAGAGGCGGACAGCCGAACACTGAAGCTTTCTTT
CSARGGQPNTEAFF
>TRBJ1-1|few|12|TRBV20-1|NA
TGCAGTGCTAGACGGGGGATCACTGAAGCTTTCTTT
CSARRGITEAFF
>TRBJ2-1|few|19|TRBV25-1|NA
TGTGCCAGCAGTGAATCGTACAGGGAGCGTTGGGGCTCCTACAATGAGCAGTTCTTC
CASSESYRERWGSYNEQFF
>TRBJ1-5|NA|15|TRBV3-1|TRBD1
TGTGCCAGCAGCCGCAGGGGGAGCGGCAATCAGCCCCAGCATTTT
CASSRRGSGNQPQHF
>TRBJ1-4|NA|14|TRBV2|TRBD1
TGTGCCAGCAGCCGGACAGGGTCCGGTGAAAAACTGTTTTTT
CASSRTGSGEKLFF
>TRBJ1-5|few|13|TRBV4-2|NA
TGTGCCAGCAGCCCTGCAGGGAATCAGCCCCAGCATTTT
CASSPAGNQPQHF
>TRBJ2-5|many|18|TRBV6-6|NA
TGTGCCAGCAGTACAAGCTCGGGGCGGGCAGCCCCACGAGAGACCCAGTACTTC
CASSTSSGRAAPRETQYF
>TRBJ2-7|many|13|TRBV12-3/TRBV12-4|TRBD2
TGTGCCAGCAGTCGGCGGGGGGGGTCCGAGCAGTACTTC
CASSRRGGSEQYF
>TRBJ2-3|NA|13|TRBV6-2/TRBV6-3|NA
TGTGCCAGCAGTTACTCGATCTTCGATACGCAGTATTTT
CASSYSIFDTQYF